Given below is one TCR beta chain in context. This entry belongs to a study of Ad26.COV2.S vaccination and SARS-CoV-2 variants. The CDR3 extends over 14 amino acids. With 6 bases clipped from V and 0 bases from J, the junction kept 4 bases outside the gene matches. Germline values: CDR1 SGHVS, CDR2 FQNEAQ. Measured with immunoSEQ multiplex PCR; TCRdb has only the in-frame clones, and not every one. This table holds about 460,000 clones, 89% found once. Regarding treatment: about 20 received Ad26.COV2.S at low or high dose, single or two shots; 5 received placebo; per-sample allocation not given. Day 63 after the first injection of vaccine or placebo was the sampling time.

Sample: peripheral blood, taken in a trial of Ad26.COV2.S vaccine versus placebo. The TCR comes from a person aged 18-60 years who received the Ad26.COV2.S COVID-19 vaccine or a placebo. J is TRBJ1-1 and V is TRBV7-8, with TRBD1 matching over 7 bases. This CDR3 reads CASRFDRVNTEAFF. The CDR3 coding sequence is TGTGCCAGCAGATTTGACAGGGTGAACACTGAAGCTTTCTTT.